This paragraph covers one TCR beta chain sequence. This clonotype was observed once. This receptor's antigen is unknown. No base-level quality is on record; no much larger clone is a single base apart. Evidence from a single read is weak. These data come from a study of CD8 T cells in ankylosing spondylitis listed by TCRdb under 2017. In terms of the full investigation: T cell receptor beta repertoires were profiled in healthy donors and ankylosing spondylitis patients so that disease-linked TCR variants could be found. The whole study cohort included 108 healthy donors and 25 ankylosing spondylitis patients. Peripheral blood samples were taken, and synovial fluid was additionally collected from ankylosing spondylitis patients. Overall study results and their limits: A TCR beta motif of fewer than 10 highly homologous amino acid variants appeared characteristic of blood from ankylosing spondylitis patients. The disease-linked clones were reported to be significantly enriched in matched synovial fluid samples from ankylosing spondylitis patients. Some motif variants were previously reported in synovial fluid and blood of reactive arthritis patients, suggesting common disease-initiation mechanisms. A CD8+ phenotype was shown by the disease-linked clones, which were found at relatively low frequencies in peripheral blood.

The data were produced on an Illumina HiSeq 2500. Quantitative 5'-RACE with molecular barcodes was the method used to prepare the TCR beta libraries. As for how the authors treated the data: Disease-linked TCR variants were identified with a new computational method built on a probabilistic model of VDJ rearrangement. TCRdb trimmed the raw reads at Q25, called clones with MiXCR and kept productive beta chains. All rows with the same CDR3 protein become a single entry with the most common DNA and genes. The V and J calls reflect TCRdb's pipeline rather than the authors' work. Recorded for this sample are 150,000 to 200,000 distinct CDR3 sequences; approximately 20% of them occurred a single time. The top ten constitute approximately 7.8% of the sample. V is shortened by 5 bases, J by 4 bases, and the region joining them spans 9 bases. CDR1 MDHEN and CDR2 SYDVKM were looked up in the germline V gene. Inclusive of the bounding cysteine and phenylalanine, the CDR3 is 13 residues long. The sequence is cut down to CDR3 DNA, 39 bases in frame from base 1.

This chain joins TRBV28 to TRBJ1-5; the D gene is unclear. The sequencing sample was made of blood, either unsorted or a sorted T cell fraction (not recorded which). The clonotype comes from a male donor with ankylosing spondylitis or in good health (not recorded which). For the CDR3, the sequence is CASSAALNQPQHF. The sequence in DNA is TGTGCCAGCAGTGCAGCTCTTAATCAGCCCCAGCATTTT.